This is a list of T cell receptor beta chains from one sample in a study of cytomegalovirus exposure and HLA in healthy donors. Assay used: immunoSEQ multiplex PCR; TCRdb lists only in-frame clones, some missing. The sample carries around 130,000 clones, over 70% recorded once. The sample taken for sequencing was PBMCs. The receptors come from a woman aged 60-75 years in good health and CMV-seropositive. CDR3s include the opening cysteine and the closing phenylalanine or tryptophan.

TRBJ1-2 | TRBV9 | CASSVAIETHYGYTF
TRBJ1-3 | TRBV6-5 | CASSRLLFSGNTIYF
TRBJ1-2 | TRBV9 | CASSGQGKNYGYTF
TRBJ2-3 | TRBV6-5 | CASSYGRAPLTDTQYF
TRBJ1-5 | TRBV6-4 | CASSSPGRDNQPQHF
TRBJ2-7 | TRBV7-8 | CASRPGTNYEQYF
TRBJ1-5 | TRBV27 | CASSLRGINQPQHF
TRBJ2-6 | TRBV7-2 | CASSLTGAGANVLTF
TRBJ2-3 | TRBV19 | CASSIDFGTGVSDTQYF
TRBJ1-2 | TRBV29-1 | CSVVAGAYGYTF
TRBJ2-5 | TRBV7-2 | CASSRQGGQETQYF
TRBJ1-3 | TRBV7-6 | CASSPQGASGNTIYF
TRBJ1-2 | TRBV7-8 | CASTPGGTSNYGYTF
TRBJ1-3 | TRBV6-1 | CASSEATASGNTIYF
TRBJ2-6 | TRBV7-9 | CATPSGFSGANVLTF
TRBJ1-1 | TRBV4-2 | CASSQAGTGAFF
TRBJ1-5 | TRBV19 | CASRATGGNQPQHF
TRBJ2-5 | TRBV2 | CASSESAGQETQYF
TRBJ1-1 | TRBV9 | CASSLTGTGNTEAFF
TRBJ1-1 | TRBV7-9 | CASSLEPGVNTEAFF
TRBJ2-7 | TRBV27 | CASRGQAWVGQYF
TRBJ1-5 | TRBV11-2 | CASSSQGAQQPQHF
TRBJ1-4 | TRBV5-1 | CASSPGQGPEKLFF
TRBJ1-4 | TRBV7-8 | CASSSAGFHEKLFF
TRBJ1-6 | TRBV19 | CASRITGENSPLHF
TRBJ1-2 | TRBV19 | CASSPDDRGLRYGYTF
TRBJ2-2 | TRBV6-1 | CASSEVILAGALTGELFF
TRBJ1-2 | TRBV10-3 | CATSGTATINYGYTF
TRBJ1-4 | TRBV6-5 | CASSSRQGAFEKLFF
TRBJ1-4 | TRBV5-1 | CASSLARGRSEKLFF
. | TRBV28 | CASSIPGQGPYEQYF
TRBJ1-2 | TRBV10-3 | CASLWNRDDLYGYTF
TRBJ2-3 | TRBV5-1 | CASATGPTSTDTQYF
TRBJ1-1 | TRBV27 | CASSLTGTLMNTEAFF
TRBJ2-2 | TRBV5-1 | CASSLGARVNTGELFF
TRBJ1-2 | TRBV15 | CATSSYPREGSYGYTF